Listed here are 24 T cell receptor beta chains from one sample, sequenced in a study of T cells after yellow fever vaccination. TCRdb independently ran MiXCR on the 5' RACE reads; one entry per CDR3 protein. Of 100,000 to 150,000 distinct CDR3 sequences listed, 7.4% are singletons. Source: CD4+ T cells sorted from PBMCs, taken more than 8 days after the first yellow fever vaccination. These receptors were taken from a man younger than 35 who received the YFV17D yellow fever vaccine.

This clonotype showed up many times. The chain employs TRBV12-5 and TRBJ2-3, with 7 positions matching TRBD1. In germline, CDR1 is LGHNT, CDR2 FRNRAP. The CDR3 sequence is 13 residues long. Trimming removed 9 bases from V and 5 bases from J; junction bases left unmatched: 8. CDR3 sequence: CASRDPGGDTQYF. The CDR3 DNA reads TGTGCTAGCCGGGACCCAGGGGGAGATACGCAGTATTTT. The whole variable domain, remainder taken from reference TRBV12-5 and TRBJ2-3, is DARVTQTPRHKVTEMGQEVTMRCQPILGHNTVFWYRQTMMQGLELLAYFRNRAPLDDSGMPKDRFSAEMPDATLATLKIQPSEPRDSAVYFCASRDPGGDTQYFGPGTRLTVL.

The sample holds many counts of this clonotype. The CDR3 DNA follows: TGCAGTGCTAGAGTGCACGGAACCTACGAGCAGTACGTC. Its protein product is CSARVHGTYEQYV. This chain connects TRBV20-1 to TRBJ2-7; D is unresolved. V was trimmed by 1 base and J by 2 bases, leaving 9 bases between them. This CDR3 contains 13 residues. Germline assignment: CDR1 DFQATT and CDR2 SNEGSKA (reference sequence).

This clonotype was counted many times. The chain has TRBV5-6 and TRBJ1-2; D is uncertain. Trimming pared 0 bases from V and 6 bases from J, leaving 6 bases between. The CDR3 length is 12 residues. In germline, CDR1 is SGHDT, CDR2 YYEEEE. As DNA, the CDR3 is TGTGCCAGCAGCTTGGGTGGAGATGGCTACACCTTC. It specifies CASSLGGDGYTF.

This clonotype occurred many times. The CDR3 reads CSGSRDSQETQYF. CDR3 DNA sequence: TGCAGCGGTTCCCGGGACAGCCAAGAGACCCAGTACTTC. The chain uses TRBV29-1 and TRBJ2-5, with 7 bases matching TRBD1. This CDR3 has 13 amino acids. Germline CDR1 SQVTM, CDR2 ANQGSEA. V trimming: 7 bases; J trimming: 1 base; junction bases outside the gene matches: 6.

The sample holds many counts of this clonotype. The chain has TRBV5-1 and TRBJ2-3, with 11 bases aligning to TRBD2. The CDR3 runs 16 residues. Germline V lookup: CDR1 SGHRS, CDR2 YFSETQ. The trim removed 0 bases at V and 3 bases at J, leaving 3 bases unmatched. As DNA, the CDR3 is TGCGCCAGCAGCTTGGCTACTAGCGGGGGAACAGATACGCAGTATTTT. Its protein product is CASSLATSGGTDTQYF. Full variable domain (rest looked up from reference TRBV5-1 and TRBJ2-3): KAGVTQTPRYLIKTRGQQVTLSCSPISGHRSVSWYQQTPGQGLQFLFEYFSETQRNKGNFPGRFSGRQFSNSRSEMNVSTLELGDSALYLCASSLATSGGTDTQYFGPGTRLTVL.

On this clonotype: A much larger clonotype is one base distant, so this may be a read error. The chain uses TRBV3-1 and TRBJ2-5, with D possibly TRBD2 on 6 matching bases. Deletions cut 8 bases from V and 4 bases from J, with 20 bases between. Germline CDR1 LGHDT, CDR2 YNNKEL (reference sequence). There are 15 residues in the CDR3. CDR3 protein: CASCRPPGVRETQYF. CDR3 DNA: TGTGCCAGCTGCCGCCCGCCGGGGGTCAGAGAGACCCAGTACTTC.

This chain uses TRBV6-5 with TRBJ1-1, with no clear D. The CDR3 runs to 13 residues. The germline gives CDR1 MNHEY, CDR2 SVGAGI. The V end was cut by 1 base, the J end by 0 bases, with 3 bases between. DNA for the CDR3: TGTGCCAGCAGTTACTTTCTGAACACTGAAGCTTTCTTT. It codes for CASSYFLNTEAFF.

This clonotype showed up many times. The chain uses TRBV29-1 and TRBJ2-3; TRBD2 agrees at 10 bases. The J segment lost 0 bases and the V segment lost 7 bases, leaving 4 bases of the junction unmatched. The CDR3 totals 14 residues. CDR1 and CDR2 from the germline V gene are SQVTM and ANQGSEA. In DNA form, the CDR3 reads TGCAGCGGCCAGCGGGGGGGAAGCACAGATACGCAGTATTTT. Translation: CSGQRGGSTDTQYF.

This clonotype was seen at least ten times. V and J are TRBV12-3 or TRBV12-4 and TRBJ1-2; D remains ambiguous. V was trimmed by 4 bases and J by 8 bases, leaving 11 bases between them. CDR3 length equals 12 residues. In DNA, the CDR3 is TGTGCCAGCAGTTACGGAGGAGCCGGCTACACCTTC. Protein product: CASSYGGAGYTF.

In its sample, this clonotype was seen many times. The chain couples TRBV10-3 to TRBJ2-3; 9 bases align to TRBD1. The trim removed 11 bases at V and 2 bases at J, leaving 8 bases unmatched. The CDR3 totals 14 residues. Germline loops: CDR1 ENHRY, CDR2 SYGVKD. Here the CDR3 reads CAATGGGNTDTQYF. CDR3 bases: TGTGCCGCTACAGGGGGCGGGAACACAGATACGCAGTATTTT.

This clonotype was observed at least ten times. V usage is TRBV6-2 or TRBV6-3 and J usage is TRBJ2-3, with 7 bases matching TRBD2. V lost 2 bases to trimming and J lost 5 bases; unmatched junction nucleotides: 1. The CDR3 is 13 residues long. The germline CDR1 and CDR2 sequences are MNHEY and SVGEGT. The CDR3 nucleotides are TGTGCCAGCAGTTACAGCGGGGTAGATACGCAGTATTTT. As protein: CASSYSGVDTQYF.

The rearrangement links TRBV7-8 to TRBJ2-7, with D tentatively TRBD2 (6 bases). The CDR3 has 14 amino acids. V gave up 1 base and J gave up 3 bases, with 10 bases separating them. Germline assignment: CDR1 SGHVS and CDR2 FQNEAQ. In DNA form, the CDR3 reads TGTGCCAGCAGCTTAGTCGCGGGGAACTACGAGCAGTACGTC. Its translation is CASSLVAGNYEQYV.

This clonotype has at least ten counts. The chain carries TRBV24-1 and TRBJ2-2; 10 bases are shared with TRBD2. Unmatched junction bases numbered 1, after V lost 5 bases and J lost 5 bases. There are 14 residues in the CDR3. CDR1 and CDR2 (germline): KGHDR, SFDVKD. The CDR3 bases are TGTGCCACCAGTGGGACTAGCGGAACCGGGGAGCTGTTTTTT. It codes for CATSGTSGTGELFF.

This clonotype was observed at least ten times. The rearrangement uses TRBV20-1 and TRBJ2-5; D unclear. This CDR3 has 14 residues. The V gene's germline CDR1 is DFQATT and CDR2 SNEGSKA (reference sequence). The V end was cut by 0 bases, the J end by 3 bases, with 11 bases between. The CDR3 DNA is TGCAGTGCTAGAGATCTCTGGCCGGAAGAGACCCAGTACTTC. This gives the protein CSARDLWPEETQYF.

This clonotype was counted many times. This chain joins TRBV5-1 and TRBJ2-1; D tentatively reads TRBD1 or TRBD2 (6 bases each). From germline, CDR1 is SGHRS and CDR2 YFSETQ. The V end lost 0 bases, the J end lost 4 bases, and 23 bases lay between the germline ends. The CDR3 extends over 19 amino acids. This chain's CDR3 is CASSLEPTGAGSLYNEQFF. CDR3 DNA sequence: TGCGCCAGCAGCTTGGAACCCACGGGGGCGGGGTCATTATACAATGAGCAGTTCTTC.

In its sample, this clonotype was seen many times. The chain has TRBV6-2 or TRBV6-3 and TRBJ2-5; D remains unclear. The CDR3 totals 12 residues. Germline CDR1 and CDR2: MNHEY and SVGEGT. The germline V and J ends were trimmed by 7 bases and 4 bases, with 10 bases remaining between them. The CDR3 DNA sequence: TGTGCCAGCAAGGAAAGCGTAGAGACCCAGTACTTC. It specifies CASKESVETQYF.

The gene calls are TRBV20-1 and TRBJ2-5; D may be TRBD1 (6 bases). CDR1 DFQATT and CDR2 SNEGSKA come from the germline V gene (reference sequence). V lost 6 bases, J lost 5 bases, and 22 bases lay in between. The length of the CDR3 is 15 residues. This CDR3 reads CSARHHDRTWETQYF. CDR3 DNA: TGCAGTGCCCGCCACCACGACAGGACTTGGGAGACCCAGTACTTC.

This clonotype was observed a few times. The J gene is TRBJ2-3, the V gene TRBV30; 8 nucleotides line up with TRBD1. The CDR3 has 13 residues. Trimming at V came to 5 bases and at J to 4 bases, leaving 5 bases not matched to a gene. Germline CDR1 GTSNPN, CDR2 SVGIG (reference sequence). The chain's CDR3 is CAWGQGGSDTQYF. CDR3 sequence (DNA): TGTGCCTGGGGACAGGGTGGTTCAGATACGCAGTATTTT.

This clonotype appeared many times. The V and J genes are TRBV5-1 and TRBJ2-1; 8 positions match TRBD1. The V gene end was trimmed by 2 bases and the J gene end by 10 bases; junction bases not matched to a gene: 14. Looked up from germline, CDR1 is SGHRS and CDR2 is YFSETQ. This CDR3 region has 16 residues. Here the CDR3 DNA reads TGCGCCAGCAGCTTACGGACAGGGCTATTCGGTCGGGAGCAGTTCTTC. Amino acids: CASSLRTGLFGREQFF.

This clonotype came up many times. The chain has TRBV19 and TRBJ2-3, with D tentatively TRBD2 (5 bases). CDR3 length equals 15 residues. Germline-derived CDR1 and CDR2 are LNHDA and SQIVND (reference sequence). Trimming cost V 3 bases and J 2 bases, with 12 bases left between them. The CDR3, as DNA: TGTGCCAGTAGTATCAGAGCGGCCGACACAGATACGCAGTATTTT. Its protein product is CASSIRAADTDTQYF.

This clonotype was counted at least ten times. The chain uses TRBV5-1 and TRBJ2-2; D ambiguous. Per the germline V gene, CDR1 is SGHRS and CDR2 is YFSETQ. V was pared by 0 bases and J by 6 bases, with 9 bases between. The CDR3 runs 14 residues. The CDR3 DNA follows: TGCGCCAGCAGCTTGGGGATGGGTCCCGGGGAGCTGTTTTTT. Protein: CASSLGMGPGELFF.

This clonotype has ten or more counts. The chain joins TRBV7-9 to TRBJ2-3; possible D gene TRBD2, 7 bases. V lost 4 bases to trimming and J lost 2 bases, with 10 bases between them. Germline V gene data show CDR1 as SEHNR and CDR2 as FQNEAQ (reference sequence). The CDR3 loop spans 14 amino acids. The CDR3 nucleotides are TGTGCCAGCAGCTCGCGGGGGCTCACAGATACGCAGTATTTT. Residues: CASSSRGLTDTQYF.

This clonotype has at least ten counts. At one of its ends the junction is not consistent with the germline gene, which may arise from a read error. The J gene is TRBJ2-5, the V gene TRBV7-7; the match to TRBD2 covers 7 bases. The CDR3 covers 15 residues. CDR1 and CDR2 (germline): SSHAT, FNYEAQ (reference sequence). This CDR3 is CASSLGGGYQETQYF. In DNA, the CDR3 is TGTGCTAGCAGCTTAGGCGGGGGTTATCAAGAGACCCAGTACTTC. Combining the CDR3 with reference TRBV7-7 and TRBJ2-5 gives the whole variable domain GAGVSQSPRYKVTKRGQDVTLRCDPISSHATLYWYQQALGQGPEFLTYFNYEAQPDKSGLPSDRFSAERPEGSISTLTIQRTEQRDSAMYRCASSLGGGYQETQYFGPGTRLLVL.

At least ten counts were recorded for this clonotype. The genes are TRBV24-1 and TRBJ2-2; D gene ambiguous. The CDR3 runs 12 residues. CDR1 is KGHDR and CDR2 is SFDVKD in the germline V gene. Trimming took off 7 bases at V and 6 bases at J, with 8 bases between the two ends. The CDR3 nucleotides are TGTGCCACCAGAAGTCCCGCCGGGGAGCTGTTTTTT. It specifies CATRSPAGELFF.